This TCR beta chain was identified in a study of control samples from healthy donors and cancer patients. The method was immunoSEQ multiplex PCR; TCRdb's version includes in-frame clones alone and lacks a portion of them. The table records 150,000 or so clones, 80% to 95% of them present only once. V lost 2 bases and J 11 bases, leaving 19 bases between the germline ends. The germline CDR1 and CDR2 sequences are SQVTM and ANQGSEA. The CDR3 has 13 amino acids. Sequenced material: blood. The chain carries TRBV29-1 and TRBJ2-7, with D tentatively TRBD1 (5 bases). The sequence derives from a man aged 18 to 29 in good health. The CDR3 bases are TGCAGCGTTGAACAGGGCGATTGGGGCATGGAGTACTTC. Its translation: CSVEQGDWGMEYF.